This T cell receptor (beta chain) was retrieved from a study of regulatory T cells in long-lasting Graves disease. For the study at large: Antithyroid drug exposure in newly diagnosed Graves' patients had lasted under 3 months.

Per germline, CDR1 SGHRS and CDR2 YFSETQ. The CDR3 extends over 15 amino acids. The V end was cut by 1 base, the J end by 6 bases, with 14 bases between. This clonotype was seen ten or more times. Time point: newly diagnosed GD, antithyroid drugs for less than 3 months. The authors made the TCR library using RNA they extracted from PBMCs. An endocrinology department in Xi'an, China, supplied the patients. Investigators prepared the TCR beta libraries by applying iRepertoire HTBI primers and Arm-PCR of CDR3 regions. From the multiplex PCR reads, TCRdb called clonotypes with MiXCR, one entry per CDR3 protein. The sample holds roughly 530,000 distinct CDR3 sequences; roughly 16% are singletons and the top ten take roughly 25%. These data also formed part of another study, on T cells in Graves' hyperthyroidism and ophthalmopathy.

Sequenced material: peripheral blood mononuclear cells (PBMCs), taken at new diagnosis, from a patient treated with antithyroid drugs. This receptor was identified in a woman in her forties or fifties with Graves disease. This rearrangement joins TRBV5-1 to TRBJ2-1; possibly TRBD2 for D (7 bases). For the CDR3, the DNA is TGCGCCAGCAGCTTGAGGGGGGGCGCCGGCAATGAGCAGTTCTTC. Protein sequence: CASSLRGGAGNEQFF.